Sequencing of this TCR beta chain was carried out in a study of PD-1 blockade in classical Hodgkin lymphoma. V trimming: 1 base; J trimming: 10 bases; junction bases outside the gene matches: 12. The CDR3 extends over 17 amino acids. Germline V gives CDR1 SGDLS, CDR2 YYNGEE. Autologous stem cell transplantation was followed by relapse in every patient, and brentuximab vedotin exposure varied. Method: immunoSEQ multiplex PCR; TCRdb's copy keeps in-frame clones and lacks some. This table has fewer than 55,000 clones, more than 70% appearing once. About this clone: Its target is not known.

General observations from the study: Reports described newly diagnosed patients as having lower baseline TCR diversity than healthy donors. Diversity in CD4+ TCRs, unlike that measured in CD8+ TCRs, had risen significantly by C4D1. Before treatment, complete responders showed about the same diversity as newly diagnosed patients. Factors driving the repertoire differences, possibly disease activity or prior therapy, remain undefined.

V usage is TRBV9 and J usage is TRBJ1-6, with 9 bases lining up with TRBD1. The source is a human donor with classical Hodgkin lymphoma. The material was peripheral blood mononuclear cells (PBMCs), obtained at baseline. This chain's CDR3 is CASSVRDRVTLGSPLHF. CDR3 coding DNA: TGTGCCAGCAGCGTACGGGACAGGGTCACCTTAGGGTCACCCCTCCACTTT.